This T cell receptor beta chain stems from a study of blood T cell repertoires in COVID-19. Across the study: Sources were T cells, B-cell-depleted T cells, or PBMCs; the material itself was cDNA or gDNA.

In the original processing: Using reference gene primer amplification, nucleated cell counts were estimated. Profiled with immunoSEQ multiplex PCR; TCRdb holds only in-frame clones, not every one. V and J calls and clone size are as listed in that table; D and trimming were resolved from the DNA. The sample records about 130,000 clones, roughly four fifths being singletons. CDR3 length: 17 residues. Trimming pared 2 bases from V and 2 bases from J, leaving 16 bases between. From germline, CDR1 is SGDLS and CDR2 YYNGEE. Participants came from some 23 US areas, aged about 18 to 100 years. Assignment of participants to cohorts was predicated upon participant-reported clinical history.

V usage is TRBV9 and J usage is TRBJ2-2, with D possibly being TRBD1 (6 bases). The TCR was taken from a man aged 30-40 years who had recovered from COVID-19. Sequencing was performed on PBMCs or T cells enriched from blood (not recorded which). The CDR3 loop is CASSVSGVGLNTGELFF. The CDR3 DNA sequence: TGTGCCAGCAGCGTTTCAGGGGTAGGCCTAAACACCGGGGAGCTGTTTTTT.